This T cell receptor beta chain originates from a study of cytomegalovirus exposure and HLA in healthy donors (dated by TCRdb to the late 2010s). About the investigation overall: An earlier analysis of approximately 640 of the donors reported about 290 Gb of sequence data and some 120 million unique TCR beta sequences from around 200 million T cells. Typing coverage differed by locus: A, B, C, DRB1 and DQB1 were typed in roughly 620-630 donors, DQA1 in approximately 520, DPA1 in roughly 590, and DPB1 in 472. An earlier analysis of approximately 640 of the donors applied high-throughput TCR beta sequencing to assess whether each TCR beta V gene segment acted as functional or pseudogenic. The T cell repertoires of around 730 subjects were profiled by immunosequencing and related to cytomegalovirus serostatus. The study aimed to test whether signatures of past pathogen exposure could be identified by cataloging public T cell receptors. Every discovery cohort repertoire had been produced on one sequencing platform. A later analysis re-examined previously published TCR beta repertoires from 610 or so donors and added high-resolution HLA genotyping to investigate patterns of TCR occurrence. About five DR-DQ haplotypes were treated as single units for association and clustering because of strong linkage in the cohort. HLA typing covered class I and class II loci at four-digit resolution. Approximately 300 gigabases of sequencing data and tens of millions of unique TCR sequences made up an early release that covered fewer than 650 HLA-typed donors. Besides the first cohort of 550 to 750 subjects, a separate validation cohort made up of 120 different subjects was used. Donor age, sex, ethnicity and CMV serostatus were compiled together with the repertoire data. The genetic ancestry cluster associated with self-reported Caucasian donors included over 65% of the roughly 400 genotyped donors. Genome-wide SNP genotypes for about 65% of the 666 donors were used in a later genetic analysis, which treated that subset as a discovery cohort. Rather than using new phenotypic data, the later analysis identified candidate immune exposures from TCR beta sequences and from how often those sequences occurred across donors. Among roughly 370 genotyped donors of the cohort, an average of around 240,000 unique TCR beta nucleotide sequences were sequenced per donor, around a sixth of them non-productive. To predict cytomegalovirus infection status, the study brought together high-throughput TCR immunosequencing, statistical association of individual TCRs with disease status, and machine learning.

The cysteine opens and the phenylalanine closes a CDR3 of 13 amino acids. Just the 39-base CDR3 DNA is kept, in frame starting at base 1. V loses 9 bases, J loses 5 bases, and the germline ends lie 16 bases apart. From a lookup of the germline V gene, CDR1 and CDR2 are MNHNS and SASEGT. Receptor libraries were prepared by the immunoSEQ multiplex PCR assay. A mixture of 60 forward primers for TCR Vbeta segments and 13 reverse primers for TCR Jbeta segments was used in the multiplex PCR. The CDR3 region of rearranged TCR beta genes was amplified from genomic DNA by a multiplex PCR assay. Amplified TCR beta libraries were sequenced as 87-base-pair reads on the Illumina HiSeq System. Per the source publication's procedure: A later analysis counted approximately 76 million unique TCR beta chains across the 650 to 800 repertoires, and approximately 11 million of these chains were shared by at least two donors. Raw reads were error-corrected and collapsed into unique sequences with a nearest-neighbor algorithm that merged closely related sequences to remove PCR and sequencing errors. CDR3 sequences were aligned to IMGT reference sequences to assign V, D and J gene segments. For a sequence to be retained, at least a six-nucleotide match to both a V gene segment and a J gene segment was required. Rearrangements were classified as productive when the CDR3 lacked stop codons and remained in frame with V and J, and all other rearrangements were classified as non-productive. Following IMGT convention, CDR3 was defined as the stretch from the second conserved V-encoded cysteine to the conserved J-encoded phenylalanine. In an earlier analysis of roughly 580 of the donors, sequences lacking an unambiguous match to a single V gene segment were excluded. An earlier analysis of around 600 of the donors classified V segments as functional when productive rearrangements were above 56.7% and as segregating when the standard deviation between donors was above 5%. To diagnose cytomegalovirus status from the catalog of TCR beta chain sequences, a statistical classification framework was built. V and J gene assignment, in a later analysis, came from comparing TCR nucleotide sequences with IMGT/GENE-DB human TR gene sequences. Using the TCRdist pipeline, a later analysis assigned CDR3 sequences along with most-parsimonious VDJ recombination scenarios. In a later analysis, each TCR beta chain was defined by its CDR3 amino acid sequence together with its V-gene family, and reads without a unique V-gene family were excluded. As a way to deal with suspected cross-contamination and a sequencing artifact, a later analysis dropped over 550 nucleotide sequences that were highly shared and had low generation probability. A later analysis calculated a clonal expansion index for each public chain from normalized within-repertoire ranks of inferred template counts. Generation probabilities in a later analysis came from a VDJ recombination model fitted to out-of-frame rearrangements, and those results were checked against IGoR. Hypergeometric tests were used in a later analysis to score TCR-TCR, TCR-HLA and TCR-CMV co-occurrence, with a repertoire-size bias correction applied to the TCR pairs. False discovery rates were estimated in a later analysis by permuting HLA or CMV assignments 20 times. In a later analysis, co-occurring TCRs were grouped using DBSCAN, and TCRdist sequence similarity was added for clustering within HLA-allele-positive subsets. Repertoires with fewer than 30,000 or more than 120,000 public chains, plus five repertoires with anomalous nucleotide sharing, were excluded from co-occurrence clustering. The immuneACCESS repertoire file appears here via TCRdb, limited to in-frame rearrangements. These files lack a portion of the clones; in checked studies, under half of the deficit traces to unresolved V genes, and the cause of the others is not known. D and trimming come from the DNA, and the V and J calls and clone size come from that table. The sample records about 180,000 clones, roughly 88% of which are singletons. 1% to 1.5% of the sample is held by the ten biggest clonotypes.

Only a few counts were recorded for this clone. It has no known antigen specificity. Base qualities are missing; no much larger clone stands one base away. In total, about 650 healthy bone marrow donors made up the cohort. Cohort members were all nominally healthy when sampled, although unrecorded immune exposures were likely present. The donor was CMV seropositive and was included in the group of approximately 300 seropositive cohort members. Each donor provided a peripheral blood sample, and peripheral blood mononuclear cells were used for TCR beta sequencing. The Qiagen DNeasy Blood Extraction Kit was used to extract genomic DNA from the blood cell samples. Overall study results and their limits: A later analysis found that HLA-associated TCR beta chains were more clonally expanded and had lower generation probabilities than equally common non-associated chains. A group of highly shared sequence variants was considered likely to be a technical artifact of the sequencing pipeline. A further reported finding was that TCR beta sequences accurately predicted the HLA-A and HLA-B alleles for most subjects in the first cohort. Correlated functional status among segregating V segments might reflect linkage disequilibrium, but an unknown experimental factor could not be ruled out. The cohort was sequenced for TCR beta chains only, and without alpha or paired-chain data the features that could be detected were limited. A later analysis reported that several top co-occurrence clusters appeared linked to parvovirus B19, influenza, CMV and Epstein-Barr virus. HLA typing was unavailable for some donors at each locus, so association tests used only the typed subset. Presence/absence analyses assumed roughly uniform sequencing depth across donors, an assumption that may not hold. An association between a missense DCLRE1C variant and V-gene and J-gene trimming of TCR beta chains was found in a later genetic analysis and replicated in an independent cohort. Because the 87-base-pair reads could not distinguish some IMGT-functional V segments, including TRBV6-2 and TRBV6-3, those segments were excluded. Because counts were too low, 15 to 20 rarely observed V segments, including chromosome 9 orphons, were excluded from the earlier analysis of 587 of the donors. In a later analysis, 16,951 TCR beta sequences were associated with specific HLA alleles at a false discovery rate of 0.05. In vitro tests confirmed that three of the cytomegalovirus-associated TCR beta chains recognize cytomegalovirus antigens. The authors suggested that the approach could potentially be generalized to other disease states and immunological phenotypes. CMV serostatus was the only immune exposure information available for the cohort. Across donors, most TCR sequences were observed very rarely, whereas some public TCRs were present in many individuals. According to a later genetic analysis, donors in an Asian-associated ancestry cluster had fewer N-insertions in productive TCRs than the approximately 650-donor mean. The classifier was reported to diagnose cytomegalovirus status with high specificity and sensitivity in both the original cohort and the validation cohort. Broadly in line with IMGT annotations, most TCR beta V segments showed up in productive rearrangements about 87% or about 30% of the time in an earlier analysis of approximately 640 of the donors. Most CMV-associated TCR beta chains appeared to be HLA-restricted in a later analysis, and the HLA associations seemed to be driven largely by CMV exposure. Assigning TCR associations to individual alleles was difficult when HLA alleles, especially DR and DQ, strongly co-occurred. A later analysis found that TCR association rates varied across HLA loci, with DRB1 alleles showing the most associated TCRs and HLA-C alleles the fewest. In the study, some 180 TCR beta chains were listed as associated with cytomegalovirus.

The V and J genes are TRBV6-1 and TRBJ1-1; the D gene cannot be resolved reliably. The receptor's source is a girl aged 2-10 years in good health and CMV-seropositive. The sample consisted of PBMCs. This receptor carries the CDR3 CASRKTRSTEAFF. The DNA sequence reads TGTGCCAGTCGGAAGACGAGGAGTACTGAAGCTTTCTTT.